This T cell receptor (beta chain) was profiled in a study of T-cell reconstitution after alpha-beta-depleted transplantation in children. This clonotype was found many times. Researchers prepared the TCRbeta library using unique molecular identifiers, the study reports. Each CDR3 protein is one row after TCRdb ran MiXCR on the PCR reads. The data hold about 640,000 distinct CDR3 sequences, with approximately 16% observed a single time. The length of the CDR3 is 14 residues. Germline assignment: CDR1 DFQATT and CDR2 SNEGSKA (reference sequence). The ends lost 4 bases at V and 12 bases at J; junction bases unmatched: 11.

This sequence joins TRBV20-1 and TRBJ2-1; 11 nucleotides line up with TRBD2. This TCR came from a human donor who donated a stem cell graft to a child with acute myeloid leukemia. The material was PBMCs from the stem cell graft donor, obtained from the stem cell graft. In DNA form, the CDR3 reads TGCAGTGCTAACGGAGGGCTAGCGGGGGGAGGGCAGTTCTTC. Protein sequence: CSANGGLAGGGQFF.